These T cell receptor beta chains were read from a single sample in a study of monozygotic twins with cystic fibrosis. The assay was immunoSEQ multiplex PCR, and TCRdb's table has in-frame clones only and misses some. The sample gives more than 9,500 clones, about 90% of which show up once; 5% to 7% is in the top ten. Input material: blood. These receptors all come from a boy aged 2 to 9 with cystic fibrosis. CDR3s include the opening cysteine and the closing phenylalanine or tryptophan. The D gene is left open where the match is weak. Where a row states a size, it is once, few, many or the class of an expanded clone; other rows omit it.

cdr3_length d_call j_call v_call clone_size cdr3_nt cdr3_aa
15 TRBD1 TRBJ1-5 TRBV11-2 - TGTGCCAGCAGCTTTTCCGGGACAGGTCTTCAGCCCCAGCATTTT CASSFSGTGLQPQHF
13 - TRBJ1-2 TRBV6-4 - TGTGCCAGCAGCGACGGGGTAGGGAGAGGCTACACCTTC CASSDGVGRGYTF
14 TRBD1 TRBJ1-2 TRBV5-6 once TGTGCCAGCAGTTCACCGGGACAGATATATGGCTACACCTTC CASSSPGQIYGYTF
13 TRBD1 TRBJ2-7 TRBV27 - TGTGCCAGCAGTACAACCTACAGGGGCGAGCAGTACTTC CASSTTYRGEQYF
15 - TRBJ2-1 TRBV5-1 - TGCGCCAGCAGCTTGGCGGGCCGAAAGGTCAATGAGCAGTTCTTC CASSLAGRKVNEQFF
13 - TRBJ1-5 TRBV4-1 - TGCGCCAGCAGCCAAGGGGTCTTACAGCCCCAGCATTTT CASSQGVLQPQHF
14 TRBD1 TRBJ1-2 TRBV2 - TGTGCCAGCAGGGAGGACAGGGGCAGCTATGGCTACACCTTC CASREDRGSYGYTF
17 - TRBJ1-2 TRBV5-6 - TGTGCCAGCAGCTTGATAGTAGCCCAGACAGACCTCTATGGCTACACCTTC CASSLIVAQTDLYGYTF
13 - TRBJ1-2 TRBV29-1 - TGCAGCGTCTGGGGGACGGACTACTATGGCTACACCTTC CSVWGTDYYGYTF
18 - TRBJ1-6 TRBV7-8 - TGTGCCAGCAGCTTCCGGGGATTTACGAGCTCCTATAATTCACCCCTCCACTTT CASSFRGFTSSYNSPLHF
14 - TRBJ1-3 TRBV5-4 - TGTGCCAGCAGCTTGATAGGGGCTGGAAACACCATATATTTT CASSLIGAGNTIYF
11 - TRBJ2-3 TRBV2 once TGTGCCAGCAGGGGTTGGGATACGCAGTATTTT CASRGWDTQYF
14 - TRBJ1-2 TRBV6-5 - TGTGCCAGCAGTTACTCGGGCGGGGCTCGTGGCTACACCTTC CASSYSGGARGYTF
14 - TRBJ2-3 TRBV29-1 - TGCAGCGCTAATCCAGGGGCCCTGCGAGATACGCAGTATTTT CSANPGALRDTQYF
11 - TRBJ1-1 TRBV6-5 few TGTGCCAGCAGGGACAACACTGAAGCTTTCTTT CASRDNTEAFF
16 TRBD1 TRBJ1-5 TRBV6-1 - TGTGCCAGCAGTGAAAGGAGACAGGGGGGCGATCAGCCCCAGCATTTT CASSERRQGGDQPQHF
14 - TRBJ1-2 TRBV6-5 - TGTGCCAGCAGTTACTCGGGGGGCGCGGATGGCTACACCTTC CASSYSGGADGYTF
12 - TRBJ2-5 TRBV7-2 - TGTGCCAGCAGGGTAGGAGGAGAGACCCAGTACTTC CASRVGGETQYF
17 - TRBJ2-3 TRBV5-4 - TGTGCCAGCAGCTTGGAATTCTTTGGATTTAGCACAGATACGCAGTATTTT CASSLEFFGFSTDTQYF
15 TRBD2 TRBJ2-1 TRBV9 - TGTGCCAGCAGCGTAGCGGGGGGGAACTACAATGAGCAGTTCTTC CASSVAGGNYNEQFF
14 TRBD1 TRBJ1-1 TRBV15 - TGTGCCACCAGCGGTTGGCAGGGGGCTACTGAAGCTTTCTTT CATSGWQGATEAFF
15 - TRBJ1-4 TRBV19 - TGTGCCAGTACCACTCGTGGAGAATTATATGAAAAACTGTTTTTT CASTTRGELYEKLFF
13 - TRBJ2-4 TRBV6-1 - TGTGCCAGCAGTGCCGTCCAGTCAAACATTCAGTACTTC CASSAVQSNIQYF
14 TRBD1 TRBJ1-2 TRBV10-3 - TGTGCCATCAGTGGGGACAGGGGGGCTTATGGCTACACCTTC CAISGDRGAYGYTF
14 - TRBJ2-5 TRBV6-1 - TGTGCCAGCAGTGTCCAGGGTGGGTTAGAGACCCAGTACTTC CASSVQGGLETQYF
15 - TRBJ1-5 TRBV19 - TGTGCCAGTAGTACGACCGGAGATAGCAATCAGCCCCAGCATTTT CASSTTGDSNQPQHF
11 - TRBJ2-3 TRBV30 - TGTGCCTGGAGTCATTCAGATACGCAGTATTTT CAWSHSDTQYF
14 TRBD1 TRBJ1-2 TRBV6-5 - TGTGCCAGCCCCAGACAGGGGGCAGGGTATGGCTACACCTTC CASPRQGAGYGYTF
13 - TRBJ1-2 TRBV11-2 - TGTGCCAGCAGCGCGGGACTGGACTATGGCTACACCTTC CASSAGLDYGYTF
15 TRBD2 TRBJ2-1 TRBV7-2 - TGTGCCAGCAGCTTTAGCGGGGGGAACTACAATGAGCAGTTCTTC CASSFSGGNYNEQFF
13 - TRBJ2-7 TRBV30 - TGTGCCTGGACCCCCAGCCCAGCGCCCGAGCAGTACTTC CAWTPSPAPEQYF
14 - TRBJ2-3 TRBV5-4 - TGTGCCAGCAGCCCCTCTCCGAGCACAGATACGCAGTATTTT CASSPSPSTDTQYF
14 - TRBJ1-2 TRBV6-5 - TGTGCCAGCACCGCGGGGGGTGTTAACTATGGCTACACCTTC CASTAGGVNYGYTF
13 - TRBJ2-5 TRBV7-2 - TGTGCCAGCAGCTTGAACGTGGAAGAGACCCAGTACTTC CASSLNVEETQYF
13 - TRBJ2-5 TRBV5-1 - TGCGCCAGCAGCTTGGCCGGAGGGGAGACCCAGTACTTC CASSLAGGETQYF
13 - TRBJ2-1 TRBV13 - TGTGCCAGCAGCCGGGCCCCTGCAAGTGAGCAGTTCTTC CASSRAPASEQFF
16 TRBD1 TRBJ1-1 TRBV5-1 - TGCGCCAGCAGCCCCCCCGGTCGACAGGGGGGCACTGAAGCTTTCTTT CASSPPGRQGGTEAFF
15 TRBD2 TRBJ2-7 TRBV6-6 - TGTGCCAGCAGTCCCACCGGGACTAGCTATTACGAGCAGTACTTC CASSPTGTSYYEQYF
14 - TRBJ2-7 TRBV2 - TGTGCCAGCAGCGTTGGCCCCCCAAGCTACGAGCAGTACTTC CASSVGPPSYEQYF
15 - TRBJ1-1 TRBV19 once TGTGCCAGTAGTTTAACCGGGACACCTAACACTGAAGCTTTCTTT CASSLTGTPNTEAFF
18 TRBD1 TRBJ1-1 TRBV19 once TGTGCCAGTAGTGGTATGAGAGGACAGGGAGGGAAGAACACTGAAGCTTTCTTT CASSGMRGQGGKNTEAFF
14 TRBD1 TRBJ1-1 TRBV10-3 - TGTGCCATCAGGGAGACAGGGAGGCGGCCCGAAGCTTTCTTT CAIRETGRRPEAFF
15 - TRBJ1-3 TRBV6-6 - TGTGCCAGCAGTTACGGGGGAGTTAGTGGAAACACCATATATTTT CASSYGGVSGNTIYF
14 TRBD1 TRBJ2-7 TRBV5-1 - TGCGCCAGCAGGGGACAGGGGAGCTCCTACGAGCAGTACTTC CASRGQGSSYEQYF